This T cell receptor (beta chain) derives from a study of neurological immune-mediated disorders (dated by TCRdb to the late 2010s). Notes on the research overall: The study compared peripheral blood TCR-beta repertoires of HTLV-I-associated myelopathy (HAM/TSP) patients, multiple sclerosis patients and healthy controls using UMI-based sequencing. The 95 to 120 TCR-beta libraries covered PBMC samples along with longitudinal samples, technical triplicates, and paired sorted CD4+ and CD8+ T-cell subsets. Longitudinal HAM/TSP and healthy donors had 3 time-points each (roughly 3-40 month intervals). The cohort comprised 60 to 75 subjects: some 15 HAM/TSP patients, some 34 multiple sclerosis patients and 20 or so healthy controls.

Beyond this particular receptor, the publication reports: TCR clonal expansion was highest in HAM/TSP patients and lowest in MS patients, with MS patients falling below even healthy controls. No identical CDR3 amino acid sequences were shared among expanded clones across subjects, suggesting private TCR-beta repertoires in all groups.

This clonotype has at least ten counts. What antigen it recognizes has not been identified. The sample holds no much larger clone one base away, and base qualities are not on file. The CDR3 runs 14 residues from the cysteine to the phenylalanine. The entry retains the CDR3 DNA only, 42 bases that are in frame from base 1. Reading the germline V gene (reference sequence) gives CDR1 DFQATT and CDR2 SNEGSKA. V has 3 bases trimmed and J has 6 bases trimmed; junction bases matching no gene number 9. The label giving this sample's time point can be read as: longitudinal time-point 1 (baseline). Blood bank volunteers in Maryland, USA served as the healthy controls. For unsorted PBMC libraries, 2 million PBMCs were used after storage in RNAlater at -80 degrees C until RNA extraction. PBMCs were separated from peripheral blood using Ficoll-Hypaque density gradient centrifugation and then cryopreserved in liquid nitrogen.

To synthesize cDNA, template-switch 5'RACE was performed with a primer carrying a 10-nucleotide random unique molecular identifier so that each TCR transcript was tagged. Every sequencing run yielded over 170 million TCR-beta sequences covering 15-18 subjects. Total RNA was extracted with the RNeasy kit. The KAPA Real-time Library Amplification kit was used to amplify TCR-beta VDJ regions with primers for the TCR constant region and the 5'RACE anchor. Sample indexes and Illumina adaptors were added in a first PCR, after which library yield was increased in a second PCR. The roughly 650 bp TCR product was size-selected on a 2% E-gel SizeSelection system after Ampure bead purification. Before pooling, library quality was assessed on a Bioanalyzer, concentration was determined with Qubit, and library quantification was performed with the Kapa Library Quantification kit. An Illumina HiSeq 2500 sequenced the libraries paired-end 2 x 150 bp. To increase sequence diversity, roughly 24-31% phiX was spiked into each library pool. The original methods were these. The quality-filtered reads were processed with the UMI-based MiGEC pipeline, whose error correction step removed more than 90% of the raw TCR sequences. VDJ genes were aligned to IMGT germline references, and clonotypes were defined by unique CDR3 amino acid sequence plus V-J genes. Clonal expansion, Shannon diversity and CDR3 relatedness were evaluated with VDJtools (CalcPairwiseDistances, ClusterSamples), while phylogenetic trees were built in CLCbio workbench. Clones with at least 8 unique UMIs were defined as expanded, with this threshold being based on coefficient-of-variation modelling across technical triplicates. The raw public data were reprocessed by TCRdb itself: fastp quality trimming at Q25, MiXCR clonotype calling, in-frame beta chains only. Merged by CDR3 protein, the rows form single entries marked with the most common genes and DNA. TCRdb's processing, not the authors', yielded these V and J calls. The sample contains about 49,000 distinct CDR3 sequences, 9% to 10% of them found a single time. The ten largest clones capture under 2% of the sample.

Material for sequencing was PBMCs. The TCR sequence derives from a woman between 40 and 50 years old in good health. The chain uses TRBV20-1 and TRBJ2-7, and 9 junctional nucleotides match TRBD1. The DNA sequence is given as TGCAGTGCTAGGGACAGGGGCCCCCCGAGCGAGCAGTACTTC. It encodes CSARDRGPPSEQYF.